What follows are 22 T cell receptor delta chains derived from one specimen sequenced in a study of γδ T cells in repeated Plasmodium falciparum infection. Vgamma9/Vdelta2+ and Vdelta2-negative gammadelta T cells were flow-sorted from PBMC for bulk sequencing. TCRdb redid clone calling on the multiplex PCR reads using CATT. The sample holds roughly 90,000 delta-chain clones, 1.4% seen once. Specimen: gamma-delta T cells from blood. These receptor sequences come from a pool of human donors (malaria-infected and uninfected, not separated).

About this clone itself: Within the sample, other DNA sequences also encode this same CDR3. V usage is TRDV1 and J usage is TRDJ1; D may be TRDD3 (5 bases). No J gene was available from TCRdb, and it was assigned here by a germline match of the DNA. The V and J ends lost 1 base and 0 bases respectively, with 18 bases between them. The CDR3 runs 18 residues. In germline, CDR1 is TSWWSYY, CDR2 QGS. DNA for the CDR3: TGTGCTCTTGGGGAACGGGGGGGCACCCGAGAATACACCGATAAACTCATCTTT. Translation gives CALGERGGTREYTDKLIF.

With respect to this clone: This is likely an artifact of a read error, given a far larger clone one base away. Different DNA sequences within this sample yield the same CDR3. The V and J genes are TRDV1 and TRDJ1, with a weak D call TRDD3 (5 bases). The CDR3 is made up of 17 amino acids. Per the germline V gene, CDR1 is TSWWSYY and CDR2 is QGS. The V gene lost 3 bases and the J gene lost 6 bases, with 23 bases spanning the gap. The CDR3 region has the DNA TGTGCTCTTGGGGAGCTTACAAGGACTGTGGGATGGAATAAACTCATCTTT. Amino acid sequence: CALGELTRTVGWNKLIF.

This clone turned up a few times. The protein TCRdb gives is from a much larger clone and does not agree with this DNA's translation at residue 12, likely a read error; the protein shown here comes from the DNA. This chain uses TRDV1 with TRDJ1; D is possibly TRDD1 (6 bases). Germline matching of the DNA provided the J gene here, since TCRdb leaves it blank. This CDR3 has 19 amino acids. Germline V gene data show CDR1 as TSWWSYY and CDR2 as QGS. CDR3 coding DNA: TGCGCTCTTGGGGAAATATGGTTCCCCCGAAATGCTTACACCGATAAACTCATCTTT. This sequence encodes CALGEIWFPRNAYTDKLIF.

Comments on this clone: A far larger clone is only one base removed, so a read error is likely. Other DNA sequences in this sample translate to the same CDR3. The chain has TRDV1 and TRDJ1; either TRDD2 or TRDD3 may fit D (5 bases each). The CDR3 is 15 amino acids. Trimming took off 2 bases at V and 3 bases at J, with 13 bases between the two ends. CDR1 is TSWWSYY and CDR2 is QGS in the germline V gene. This chain's CDR3 is CALGEFLGDPDKLIF. CDR3 DNA: TGTGCTCTTGGGGAATTCCTGGGAGATCCCGATAAACTCATCTTT.

V usage is TRDV1 and J usage is TRDJ3, with 12 bases lining up with TRDD3. The J gene comes from matching the DNA to germline here; TCRdb lacks it. The CDR3 is made up of 23 amino acids. The germline V gene has CDR1 TSWWSYY and CDR2 QGS. After removal of 5 bases from V and 0 bases from J, the junction contained 17 bases not matched to a gene. The CDR3 spells CALGTLRDYWGIHRSWDTRQMFF. The CDR3 DNA reads as TGTGCTCTTGGGACTCTACGTGACTACTGGGGGATACACCGCTCCTGGGACACCCGACAGATGTTTTTC.

As concerns this clone: TCRdb assigns this DNA the protein of a much larger clone, which departs from its translation at residue 12; this likely reflects a read error, and the protein shown comes from translating the DNA. CDR3 DNA sequence: TGTGCCTCCAAGGCCTCTCCCTCCTCCCATTACGCCGATAAACTCATCTTT. Its translation: CASKASPSSHYADKLIF. J is TRDJ1 and V is TRDV3; D is undetermined. The J gene comes from matching the DNA to germline here; TCRdb lacks it. CDR3 length equals 17 residues. The V end lost 4 bases, the J end lost 3 bases, and 27 bases lay between the germline ends. Germline V CDR1 and CDR2: TVYSNPD, GDNSRS (reference sequence).

Notes on this clone: The protein in TCRdb stems from a much larger clone and differs at residue 17 from this DNA's translation, likely a read error; here the protein is translated from the DNA. The chain has TRDV1 and TRDJ4, with 8 bases aligning to TRDD3. The J gene is absent in TCRdb and was assigned here via DNA matching to germline. J was trimmed by 3 bases and V by 4 bases; bases with no gene match: 40. Germline CDR1 TSWWSYY, CDR2 QGS. The CDR3 is 25 amino acids. The CDR3 DNA reads TGTGCTCTTGGGGGTCCCCATGGACGGCTTGTCCCAATCGACCATGTACCGGGGGATAAAGGACCCCTGATCTTT. Translated: CALGGPHGRLVPIDHVPGDKGPLIF.

Of note for this clone: The amino acid sequence in TCRdb belongs to a much larger clone and departs from this DNA's translation at residue 4, likely a sequencing read error; the sequence shown is translated from the DNA. This chain connects TRDV2 to TRDJ2, with TRDD3 matching over 9 bases. TCRdb is silent on the J gene; assignment here came from matching the DNA to germline. Per the germline V gene, CDR1 is GEAIGNYY and CDR2 is EKD. There are 15 residues in the CDR3. The CDR3 protein is CACNTGGALTAQLFF. The CDR3 bases are TGTGCCTGTAACACTGGGGGAGCTTTGACAGCACAACTCTTCTTT.

This clone was counted a few times. The translation of this DNA and the TCRdb protein of a much larger clone differ at residue 3, probably owing to a read error; the protein shown here is translated from the DNA. The chain combines TRDV2 with TRDJ1; 11 bases are shared with TRDD3. As TCRdb names no J gene, one was assigned here on the basis of a DNA match to germline. The germline V gene has CDR1 GEAIGNYY and CDR2 EKD. The length of the CDR3 is 26 residues. Written as DNA, the CDR3 is TGTGCCTATGACACCGTAAGGCCTCCTACTGGGCTTGGGGGATACGCGGTGGGTCAGTACACCGATAAACTCATCTTT. Its protein product is CAYDTVRPPTGLGGYAVGQYTDKLIF.

This clone turned up a few times. Translating this DNA gives a protein that differs at residue 6 from the TCRdb one, which belongs to a much larger clone; a read error is likely, and the protein shown is this translation. The chain couples TRDV1 to TRDJ1; D is ambiguous. The ends were cut back, 2 bases at V and 0 bases at J, with 13 bases in the middle. Germline assignment: CDR1 TSWWSYY and CDR2 QGS. The CDR3 is made up of 16 amino acids. CDR3 sequence (DNA): TGTGCTCTTGGGGAAACCCGTCAGGGGTACACCGATAAACTCATCTTT. The encoded protein is CALGETRQGYTDKLIF.

This clone was picked up many times. The protein in TCRdb stems from a much larger clone and differs at residue 5 from this DNA's translation, likely a read error; here the protein is translated from the DNA. V usage is TRDV2 and J usage is TRDJ1, with TRDD3 matching 8 bases. The CDR3 spans 19 residues. Losses at the gene ends were 3 bases for V and 2 bases for J; bases not matched to a gene: 19. Germline assignment: CDR1 GEAIGNYY and CDR2 EKD. CDR3 sequence (DNA): TGTGCCTGTGACGCCGTGGGGGATCCCCCTCGGAGGAGGACCGATAAACTCATCTTT. Protein sequence: CACDAVGDPPRRRTDKLIF.

Points on this clone: TCRdb shows a much larger clone's protein in place of this DNA's translation, and the two differ at residue 9, likely through a read error; the protein shown is translated from the DNA. The rearrangement joins TRDV1 to TRDJ1, with TRDD3 identical over 8 bases. TCRdb records no J gene; here it was assigned by comparing the DNA to germline. The CDR3 length is 22 residues. CDR1 is TSWWSYY, CDR2 QGS, per germline. V shed 3 bases, J shed 0 bases, and the junction held 24 bases outside the gene matches. CDR3 loop: CALGDPVGLLPVLGAYTDKLIF. The CDR3 bases are TGTGCTCTTGGGGACCCGGTGGGCCTCCTACCGGTACTGGGGGCCTACACCGATAAACTCATCTTT.

This clone was observed many times. Other DNA sequences within the sample encode an identical CDR3. The gene calls are TRDV3 and TRDJ1; D ambiguous. Germline lookup yields CDR1 TVYSNPD and CDR2 GDNSRS (reference sequence). V lost 2 bases, J lost 0 bases, and 10 bases lay in between. This CDR3 is 13 amino acids long. The chain's CDR3 is CAFRRDYTDKLIF. The CDR3 region has the DNA TGTGCCTTTCGGCGCGACTACACCGATAAACTCATCTTT.

This clone turned up a few times. TCRdb lists the protein of a much larger clone for this DNA, which differs at residue 12, so this is likely a read error; the protein given here is translated from the DNA itself. This CDR3 is CALGEPRTYQNRGMPRWTYTDKLIF. DNA for the CDR3: TGTGCTCTTGGGGAACCTAGGACCTACCAGAACCGGGGGATGCCTCGGTGGACATACACCGATAAACTCATCTTT. The gene calls are TRDV1 and TRDJ1; 7 bases are a match to TRDD3. The J gene, missing from TCRdb, was assigned here through DNA to germline matching. The V gene's germline CDR1 is TSWWSYY and CDR2 QGS. The CDR3 totals 25 residues. After removal of 1 base from V and 0 bases from J, the junction contained 32 bases not matched to a gene.

Concerning this clone: This likely traces to a read error, being one base from a far larger clone. This sample includes further DNA sequences coding for the same CDR3. The chain links TRDV1 to TRDJ1; 11 positions match TRDD3. Here the J gene was assigned by germline matching of the DNA, as TCRdb has none. CDR3 length equals 22 residues. In germline, CDR1 is TSWWSYY, CDR2 QGS. The CDR3 reads CALGEPEASYWGIKGYTDKLIF. The CDR3 DNA reads as TGTGCTCTCGGGGAGCCCGAAGCCTCGTACTGGGGGATAAAAGGGTACACCGATAAACTCATCTTT.

This clone was seen ten or more times. The chain employs TRDV1 and TRDJ1, with 13 bases fitting TRDD3. The J gene is absent in TCRdb and was assigned here via DNA matching to germline. V dropped 0 bases and J dropped 6; count of bases not matched to a gene: 28. CDR3 length: 24 amino acids. Looked up from germline, CDR1 is TSWWSYY and CDR2 is QGS. DNA for the CDR3: TGTGCTCTTGGGGAACTAGTTGGGTTCCTACCCGCAGTACTGGGGGATACGTGGCTCCATAAACTCATCTTT. Protein sequence: CALGELVGFLPAVLGDTWLHKLIF.

This clone was observed at least ten times. The rearrangement uses TRDV1 and TRDJ1; D remains ambiguous. Germline CDR1 reads TSWWSYY; CDR2 reads QGS. The CDR3 loop spans 19 amino acids. Trimming removed 0 bases at V and 0 bases at J, with 20 bases between. The CDR3 DNA reads as TGTGCTCTTGGGGAACTACGACCCCCTCTCGTTTCCGACACCGATAAACTCATCTTT. It is translated as CALGELRPPLVSDTDKLIF.

This clone was observed a few times. V gene TRDV1 combines with J gene TRDJ1; 10 bases fit TRDD3. TCRdb leaves out the J gene; it was filled in here by matching the DNA to germline. J gave up 0 bases and V 3 bases, and 16 bases lay outside the gene matches. The CDR3 sequence is 20 residues long. The germline V gene encodes CDR1 TSWWSYY and CDR2 QGS. The CDR3 DNA reads TGTGCTCTTGGGGACCCGAAGTTCCCCCTACTGGGGGATTACACCGATAAACTCATCTTT. Encoded protein: CALGDPKFPLLGDYTDKLIF.

This clone has just a few counts. This may be a read error: a much more frequent sequence differs by one nucleotide. Other DNA sequences in the sample encode the same CDR3. The chain carries TRDV1 and TRDJ1, with 9 bases matching TRDD3. Germline loops: CDR1 TSWWSYY, CDR2 QGS. The CDR3 spans 22 residues. This chain's CDR3 is CALGEKFPEWGISGLVTDKLIF. For the CDR3, the DNA is TGTGCCCTTGGGGAAAAGTTCCCGGAGTGGGGGATATCGGGTTTAGTCACCGATAAACTCATCTTT.

The table lists this clone with a few counts. This likely came from a read error, as a far larger clone is one base away. The sample holds other DNA sequences that translate to the same CDR3. The chain links TRDV2 to TRDJ2; 7 nucleotides align to TRDD3. No J gene is reported in TCRdb; it was inferred here by comparing the DNA with germline. CDR3 length equals 16 residues. Germline CDR1 and CDR2: GEAIGNYY and EKD. For the CDR3, the DNA is TGTGCCTGTGACGGAGTGGGGGACTCTTTGACGGCACAACTCTTCTTT. Amino acid sequence: CACDGVGDSLTAQLFF.

This clone was observed a handful of times. TCRdb's listed protein matches a much larger clone and diverges from this DNA's translation at residue 16, likely through a read error; the protein shown comes from the DNA. The chain links TRDV2 to TRDJ3, with TRDD3 matching 12 bases. The J gene, absent from TCRdb, was called here by matching the DNA to germline. The CDR3 has 19 amino acids. Germline V gene lookup returns CDR1 GEAIGNYY and CDR2 EKD. CDR3 loop: CACDLLGDTSSWDTRRMFF. The CDR3, as DNA: TGTGCCTGTGACCTACTGGGGGATACTAGCTCCTGGGACACCCGACGGATGTTTTTC.

Remarks on this clone: A far larger clone is off by one base, so a read error is likely. In the same sample, other DNA sequences code for this CDR3. J is TRDJ1 and V is TRAV38-2/DV8; 11 nucleotides line up with TRDD3. TCRdb offers no J gene call, so here the DNA was matched to germline to obtain one. Germline lookup yields CDR1 TSESDYY and CDR2 QEAYKQQN. The length of the CDR3 is 21 residues. The DNA of the CDR3 is TGCGCTTATAGGAGCGGCCAGATCCTACCGTACCTAACTGGGGGATACGATAAACTCATCTTT. Protein product: CAYRSGQILPYLTGGYDKLIF.